These 23 T cell receptor beta chains came from one sample sequenced in a study of tumor-infiltrating lymphocytes in primary liver carcinoma. Making TCR beta cDNA involved 400 to 600 ng total RNA and a constant-region primer. Sequencing libraries for TCR beta derived from three nested multiplex PCR rounds that used slightly modified ARM-PCR. Running 9 to 11 cycles apiece, the first two PCR rounds relied on TRBV1-TRBV30 forward primers together with a C-beta reverse primer. Using its own MiXCR run on the multiplex PCR reads, TCRdb lists one record per CDR3 protein. The sample lists approximately 120,000 distinct CDR3 sequences, roughly three fifths occurring once. DNA and RNA were both co-extracted from around 20-30 mg of bulk tissue that had not been sorted. Specimen: liver tumor tissue from sampling region 3. Subset specified: tumor region T3, left-lateral pole. Receptor source: a woman aged 55-69 years with primary liver carcinoma and hepatitis B virus infection.

This clonotype was counted at least ten times. The chain recombines TRBV12-3 or TRBV12-4 with TRBJ1-1, with a weak D call TRBD1 (5 bases). Trimming shortened V by 5 bases and J by 7 bases, and 11 bases separated the two germline ends. This CDR3 spans 12 amino acids. DNA of the CDR3: TGTGCCAGCAGTCTTCGGGGGAGTGAAGCTTTCTTT. This codes for CASSLRGSEAFF.

The J gene is TRBJ2-3, the V gene TRBV4-1, with 12 bases identical to TRBD2. The CDR3 covers 17 residues. Trimming cost V 4 bases and J 6 bases; bases outside gene matches: 11. Germline V lookup: CDR1 MGHRA, CDR2 YSYEKL. CDR3 amino acids: CASSRDLTSGSRDTQYF. The CDR3, as DNA: TGCGCCAGCAGCCGAGATTTGACTAGCGGGAGCCGGGATACGCAGTATTTT.

This clonotype was detected a few times. An end of the junction differs from the germline gene, which may be a read error. V usage is TRBV12-3 or TRBV12-4 and J usage is TRBJ2-7; 7 bases map to TRBD2. The CDR3 is 14 amino acids. The CDR3 protein is CVSSLVGGPGEQYF. CDR3 DNA: TGTGTCAGCAGTTTAGTGGGAGGGCCGGGGGAGCAGTACTTC.

This clonotype has just a few counts. A read error may be the cause here, since a much bigger clone is one base away. This chain uses TRBV29-1 with TRBJ2-5, with a weak D call TRBD1 (6 bases). CDR3 size: 13 residues. The V end was cut by 7 bases, the J end by 1 base, with 13 bases between. From germline, CDR1 is SQVTM and CDR2 ANQGSEA. The CDR3 nucleotides are TGCAGCGCCGGACAGTATCCCCAAGAGACCCAGTACTTC. It codes for CSAGQYPQETQYF.

In regard to this clonotype: The final CDR3 position lacks the conserved phenylalanine or tryptophan, pointing to a likely read error. V gene TRBV6-6 combines with J gene TRBJ1-5; D is unresolved. The CDR3 is 12 residues long. Germline V gene sequence: CDR1 MNHNY, CDR2 SVGAGI (reference sequence). The CDR3 nucleotides read TGTGCCGGCAGTTACAGCAATCAGCCCCAGCATATT. Translation gives CAGSYSNQPQHI.

As for this clonotype: A junction end diverges from the germline sequence, so it may reflect a read error. The chain couples TRBV11-2 to TRBJ2-5, with TRBD1 identical over 7 bases. The CDR3 totals 13 residues. Germline CDR1 is SGHAT and CDR2 is FQNNGV. The CDR3 bases are TGTGCAAGCAGCTTAGAATCCAAGGGGGCCCAATACTTC. It codes for CASSLESKGAQYF.

Notes on this clonotype: The conserved phenylalanine or tryptophan is not found at the CDR3 terminus, so this likely reflects a read error. The V call is TRBV11-3, the J call TRBJ1-1; 7 nucleotides line up with TRBD1. CDR1 and CDR2 from the germline V gene are SGHNT and YENEEA. This CDR3 is built from 16 residues. CDR3 sequence reads: CASSLAPSYVQGGAFL. DNA of the CDR3: TGCGCCAGCAGCTTAGCCCCCAGTTACGTTCAGGGGGGAGCTTTCTTG.

Only a few counts were recorded for this clonotype. A much larger clone differs by one base, so this may be a read error. The V and J genes are TRBV12-3 or TRBV12-4 and TRBJ2-5, with TRBD2 as a possible D gene (6 bases). The length of the CDR3 is 13 residues. The CDR3 DNA reads as TGTGCCGGCAGGCGGGACTCTCAAGAGACCCAGTACTTC. It specifies CAGRRDSQETQYF.

This clonotype was seen ten or more times. The chain couples TRBV11-2 to TRBJ2-1; 9 positions match TRBD2. This CDR3 comprises 17 residues. Germline-derived CDR1 and CDR2 are SGHAT and FQNNGV. With V trimmed by 3 bases and J by 4 bases, 10 bases remained unmatched. CDR3 region: CASSLPRRLAEYNEQFF. The DNA of the CDR3 is TGTGCCAGCAGCTTGCCACGTCGACTAGCGGAGTACAATGAGCAGTTCTTC.

Worth noting for this clonotype: A much larger clone differs from this one at a single base, so this may be a read error. The chain recombines TRBV5-5 with TRBJ2-7; 9 bases map to TRBD2. The CDR3 sequence is 15 residues long. V lost 1 base and J lost 11; bases outside the gene matches: 13. Germline assignment: CDR1 SGHKS and CDR2 YYEKEE (reference sequence). CDR3 amino acids: CASSLSIQGSGGEYF. CDR3 in DNA: TGTGCCAGCAGCTTGTCAATTCAGGGTAGCGGGGGAGAGTACTTC.

Note on this clonotype: The junction departs from the called germline gene at one end, perhaps through a read error. The genes are TRBV9 and TRBJ2-6; D gene unclear. CDR3 length: 14 amino acids. Germline CDR1 is SGDLS and CDR2 is YYNGEE. The CDR3 sequence: CASSPSSGTNVLTF. CDR3 in DNA: TGTGCCAGCAGCCCCAGCTCTGGGACCAACGTCCTGACTTTC.

As for this clonotype: The conserved phenylalanine or tryptophan is not found at the CDR3 terminus, so this likely reflects a read error. The V call is TRBV7-8, the J call TRBJ1-5, with 8 bases identical to TRBD1. The CDR3 has 17 amino acids. From germline, CDR1 is SGHVS and CDR2 FQNEAQ. CDR3 amino acids: CASSSGQVAYSNPPQHL. The CDR3 DNA is TGTGCCAGCAGCTCGGGACAGGTCGCCTATAGCAATCCGCCCCAGCATTTA.

A note on this clonotype: A much larger clonotype is one base distant, so this may be a read error. V is TRBV7-9 and J is TRBJ2-1; TRBD2 agrees at 9 bases. The CDR3 is 18 amino acids. Germline V gene sequence: CDR1 SEHNR, CDR2 FQNEAQ (reference sequence). CDR3 region: CASSGSRVSGSSYIEQFF. The CDR3 DNA is TGTGCCAGCAGCGGTAGCCGGGTTAGCGGGAGTTCCTACATTGAGCAGTTCTTC.

V is TRBV5-6 and J is TRBJ2-1; 11 positions agree with TRBD1. Per the germline V gene, CDR1 is SGHDT and CDR2 is YYEEEE. The CDR3 totals 17 residues. Trimming removed 10 bases from V and 7 bases from J; junction bases left unmatched: 19. CDR3 nucleotide sequence: TGTGCCGACAGCCCCTCATTCGGGACAGGGGGTTTGAATGAGCAGTTCTTC. Its protein is CADSPSFGTGGLNEQFF.

Note on this clonotype: Here the CDR3 omits its conserved ending phenylalanine or tryptophan, so a read error is the likely source. The V call is TRBV11-2, the J call TRBJ2-3; D perhaps matches TRBD1 (5 bases). V lost 4 bases, J lost 4 bases, and 18 bases lay in between. This CDR3 spans 16 amino acids. CDR1 and CDR2 from the germline V gene are SGHAT and FQNNGV. CDR3 in DNA: TGTGCCAGCAGCTCAACCCGATCACAAGGGGCAGATACGCAGTATTTG. Encoded protein: CASSSTRSQGADTQYL.

Note on this clonotype: This sequence may be a read error, since a much larger clone differs from it by one base. The V call is TRBV6-1, the J call TRBJ2-7, with 8 nucleotides matching TRBD1. Germline V gene sequence: CDR1 MNHNS, CDR2 SASEGT. The CDR3 has 15 amino acids. CDR3 protein: CASTDRGGGPYEQNF. In nucleotides, the CDR3 is TGTGCCAGCACAGACAGGGGAGGAGGACCCTACGAGCAGAACTTC.

With regard to this clonotype: A read error may produce the germline difference seen at one junction end. V is TRBV11-2 and J is TRBJ2-3; 7 bases are shared with TRBD2. The CDR3 is made up of 15 amino acids. Looked up from germline, CDR1 is SGHAT and CDR2 is FQNNGV. The CDR3 nucleotides read TGTGCCAGCAGACTAGATGCGGGAGACACAGATACGCAGGATTTT. Translating gives CASRLDAGDTDTQDF.

This clonotype was counted a single time. An end of the junction does not agree with germline; a read error may underlie this. V usage is TRBV11-3 and J usage is TRBJ2-1; 8 nucleotides line up with TRBD1. The CDR3 covers 17 residues. From germline, CDR1 is SGHNT and CDR2 YENEEA. The CDR3 region has the DNA TGTGCTACCAGCTTATTCTCTGACAGGGGATCCTACGATGAGCAGTTCTTC. This translates into CATSLFSDRGSYDEQFF.

This clonotype was counted only a few times. A much larger clone differs from this one at a single base, so this may be a read error. This rearrangement joins TRBV30 to TRBJ2-7; the match to TRBD2 covers 8 bases. The CDR3 extends over 11 amino acids. Germline CDR1 reads GTSNPN; CDR2 reads SVGIG (reference sequence). After removal of 4 bases from V and 6 bases from J, the junction contained 2 bases not matched to a gene. The CDR3 is CAWTREGEQYF. The CDR3 nucleotides read TGTGCCTGGACCCGGGAGGGCGAGCAGTACTTC.

In its sample, this clonotype was seen many times. The chain uses TRBV29-1 and TRBJ2-1, with TRBD2 matching 9 bases. The V gene end was trimmed by 4 bases and the J gene end by 7 bases; junction bases not matched to a gene: 5. The CDR3 spans 13 residues. Germline V lookup: CDR1 SQVTM, CDR2 ANQGSEA. CDR3 protein: CSVASGATNEQFF. Here the CDR3 DNA reads TGCAGCGTTGCTAGCGGGGCCACTAATGAGCAGTTCTTC.

Many counts were recorded for this clonotype. In nucleotides, the CDR3 is TGTGCCACCACGACAGGGGATGGTGGCTACACCTTC. Protein product: CATTTGDGGYTF. The chain couples TRBV6-6 to TRBJ1-2; 8 nucleotides agree with TRBD1. V lost 10 bases, J lost 7 bases, and 8 bases stayed unmatched. This CDR3 is built from 12 residues. The germline V gene has CDR1 MNHNY and CDR2 SVGAGI (reference sequence).

This clonotype came up many times. This chain joins TRBV29-1 and TRBJ2-3, with 7 bases fitting TRBD2. Germline CDR1 reads SQVTM; CDR2 reads ANQGSEA. V lost 2 bases and J lost 6; bases outside the gene matches: 17. The CDR3 covers 17 residues. The CDR3 is CSVEWAGVAGLVDTQYF. DNA for the CDR3: TGCAGCGTTGAATGGGCCGGTGTAGCGGGCCTGGTGGATACGCAGTATTTT.

Comments on this clonotype: The conserved phenylalanine or tryptophan is not found at the CDR3 terminus, so this likely reflects a read error. The V and J genes are TRBV11-2 and TRBJ2-1; D unresolved. Germline CDR1 is SGHAT and CDR2 is FQNNGV. The CDR3 loop spans 14 amino acids. CDR3 protein: CVSSLDGNGNEQFL. The CDR3 bases are TGTGTCAGCAGCTTAGATGGGAACGGCAATGAGCAGTTCCTC.